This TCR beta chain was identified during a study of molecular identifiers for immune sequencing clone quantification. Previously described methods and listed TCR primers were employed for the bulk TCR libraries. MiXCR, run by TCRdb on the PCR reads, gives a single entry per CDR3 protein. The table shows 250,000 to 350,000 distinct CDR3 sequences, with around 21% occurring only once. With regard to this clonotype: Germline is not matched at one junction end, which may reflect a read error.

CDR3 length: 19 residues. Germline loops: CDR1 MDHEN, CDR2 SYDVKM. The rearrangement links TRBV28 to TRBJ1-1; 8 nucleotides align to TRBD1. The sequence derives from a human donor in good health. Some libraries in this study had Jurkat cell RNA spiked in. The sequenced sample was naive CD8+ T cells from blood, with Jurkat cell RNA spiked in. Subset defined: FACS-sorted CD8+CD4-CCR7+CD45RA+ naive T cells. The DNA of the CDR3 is TGTGCCAGCAGTTTATCTATATGGGGGACAGGCGCACTGAACACTGGAGCTTTCTTT. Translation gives CASSLSIWGTGALNTGAFF.